Presented here are 7 T cell receptor beta chains from one specimen sequenced in a study of cytomegalovirus exposure and HLA in healthy donors. The PCR made use of 60 Vbeta and 13 Jbeta primers. The table came from immunoSEQ multiplex PCR; TCRdb's copy has only in-frame clones and leaves some out. This sample carries about 180,000 clones, more than 65% of them seen once, and the ten largest clones take 2.5%. The sample comprised PBMCs. The receptors come from a woman between 25 and 40 years old in good health and CMV-seropositive.

This clone was seen once. The rearrangement uses TRBV4-1 and TRBJ2-3; the match to TRBD1 covers 7 bases. J lost 0 bases, V lost 1 base, and 7 bases had no gene match. This CDR3 spans 17 amino acids. Germline V gene data show CDR1 as MGHRA and CDR2 as YSYEKL. This chain's CDR3 is CASSQVQGVGSTDTQYF. The CDR3 coding sequence is TGCGCCAGCAGCCAAGTCCAGGGGGTTGGGAGCACAGATACGCAGTATTTT.

The rearrangement uses TRBV14 and TRBJ2-1; 7 bases agree with TRBD2. The CDR3 runs to 16 residues. Germline V CDR1 and CDR2: SGHDN, FVKESK. V lost 3 bases to trimming and J lost 9 bases; unmatched junction nucleotides: 14. CDR3 sequence reads: CASSHPSGGEGGEQFF. CDR3 sequence (DNA): TGTGCCAGCAGCCACCCCTCGGGGGGTGAAGGAGGTGAGCAGTTCTTC.

The table lists this clone with a few counts. J is TRBJ2-7 and V is TRBV7-9; 8 nucleotides agree with TRBD1. V was pared by 1 base and J by 3 bases, with 2 bases of the junction left unmatched. Germline V gene lookup returns CDR1 SEHNR and CDR2 FQNEAQ (reference sequence). The CDR3 covers 14 residues. In DNA form, the CDR3 reads TGTGCCAGCAGCTTAGGACAGGGGAACTACGAGCAGTACTTC. Its protein product is CASSLGQGNYEQYF.

The rearrangement links TRBV9 to TRBJ1-2; no definite D call. From germline, CDR1 is SGDLS and CDR2 YYNGEE. The V end was cut by 0 bases, the J end by 3 bases, with 12 bases between. CDR3 size: 15 residues. The CDR3 DNA follows: TGTGCCAGCAGCGTAGGGTTAGGTAGCGACTATGGCTACACCTTC. Protein: CASSVGLGSDYGYTF.

The chain employs TRBV19 and TRBJ2-5; 8 positions agree with TRBD2. In germline, CDR1 is LNHDA, CDR2 SQIVND (reference sequence). Losses at the gene ends were 3 bases for V and 3 bases for J; bases not matched to a gene: 9. CDR3 length: 16 amino acids. In DNA form, the CDR3 reads TGTGCCAGTAGTATCGGGAGCGGGGGCGCAGAAGAGACCCAGTACTTC. Its protein product is CASSIGSGGAEETQYF.

This clone was detected a few times. The chain's CDR3 is CASRPSGGADQETQYF. The CDR3 coding sequence is TGTGCCAGCAGACCAAGCGGGGGGGCCGACCAAGAGACCCAGTACTTC. The chain couples TRBV11-2 to TRBJ2-5; 10 bases line up with TRBD2. Losses at the gene ends were 6 bases for V and 0 bases for J; bases not matched to a gene: 7. CDR3 length: 16 residues. CDR1 and CDR2 from the germline V gene are SGHAT and FQNNGV.

This chain connects TRBV7-2 to TRBJ1-4; TRBD1 aligns across 11 bases. The CDR3 contains 13 residues. Looked up from germline, CDR1 is SGHTA and CDR2 is FQGNSA. Unmatched junction bases numbered 3, after V lost 5 bases and J lost 10 bases. The DNA of the CDR3 is TGTGCCAGCAGCACTGGGACAGGGGGAAAACTGTTTTTT. Its translation: CASSTGTGGKLFF.